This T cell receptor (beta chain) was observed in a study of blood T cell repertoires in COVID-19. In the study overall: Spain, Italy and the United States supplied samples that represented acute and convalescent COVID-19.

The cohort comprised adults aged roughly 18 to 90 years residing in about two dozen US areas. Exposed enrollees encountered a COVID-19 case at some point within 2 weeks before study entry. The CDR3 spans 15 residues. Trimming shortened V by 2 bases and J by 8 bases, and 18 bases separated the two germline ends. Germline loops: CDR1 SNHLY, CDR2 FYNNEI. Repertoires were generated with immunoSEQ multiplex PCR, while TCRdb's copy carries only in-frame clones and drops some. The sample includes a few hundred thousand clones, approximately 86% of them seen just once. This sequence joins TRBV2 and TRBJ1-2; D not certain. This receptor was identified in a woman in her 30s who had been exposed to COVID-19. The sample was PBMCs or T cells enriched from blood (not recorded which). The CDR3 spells CASSERRYKNEGYTF. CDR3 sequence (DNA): TGTGCCAGCAGTGAAAGGAGATACAAAAATGAGGGCTACACCTTC.